This TCR beta chain was retrieved from a study of cytomegalovirus exposure and HLA in healthy donors. As for this clone: Its specificity is unknown.

The CDR3 is made up of 15 amino acids. V lost 4 bases to trimming and J lost 2 bases; unmatched junction nucleotides: 7. Germline lookup yields CDR1 SGHDT and CDR2 YYEEEE. Overall study findings and caveats: The analysis excluded some indistinguishable V segments, including TRBV6-2 and TRBV6-3.

The PCR had 60 Vbeta and 13 Jbeta primers. Sequenced by immunoSEQ multiplex PCR; TCRdb stores in-frame clones only, minus some. There are around 98,000 clones in the sample; about four fifths occur only once, and approximately 8.4% lies in the top ten. This clonotype originated in a human donor in good health. Sample: PBMCs. J is TRBJ2-3 and V is TRBV5-6, with 7 bases lining up with TRBD2. The CDR3, as DNA: TGTGCCAGCAGCCGCCCGACTAGCTCCACAGATACGCAGTATTTT. It is translated as CASSRPTSSTDTQYF.